This entry concerns a single TCR beta chain. The data were taken from a study of blood T cell repertoires in COVID-19. Study-wide context: Acute and convalescent COVID-19 specimens originated in the United States, Italy and Spain. PBMCs, B-cell-depleted T cells, or T cells provided the cDNA or gDNA that made up the material.

Original data processing: Nucleated cell counts were estimated from reference gene primer amplification. The repertoire was sequenced with immunoSEQ multiplex PCR; TCRdb's copy has only in-frame clones and lacks some. V and J calls and clone size are as listed in that table; D and trimming were resolved from the DNA. Here the sample spans approximately 90,000 clones, about 85% being singletons. The CDR3 length is 12 residues. The germline V gene encodes CDR1 MDHEN and CDR2 SYDVKM. V was cut by 6 bases and J by 8 bases, with 13 bases left in between. V usage is TRBV28 and J usage is TRBJ1-2; no clear D. The sequenced sample consisted of peripheral blood. This clonotype was sampled from a man aged 45-65 years with acute or convalescent COVID-19. CDR3 residues: CASRQLVEGYTF. The DNA of the CDR3 is TGTGCCAGCAGGCAACTCGTCGAAGGCTACACCTTC.